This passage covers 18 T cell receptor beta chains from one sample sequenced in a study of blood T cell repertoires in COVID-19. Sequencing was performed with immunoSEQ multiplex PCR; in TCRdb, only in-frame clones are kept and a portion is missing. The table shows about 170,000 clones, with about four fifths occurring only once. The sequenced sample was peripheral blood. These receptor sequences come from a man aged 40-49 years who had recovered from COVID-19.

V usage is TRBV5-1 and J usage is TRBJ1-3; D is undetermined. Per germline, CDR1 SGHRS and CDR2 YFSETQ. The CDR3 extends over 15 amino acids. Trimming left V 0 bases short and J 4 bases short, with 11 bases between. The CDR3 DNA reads TGCGCCAGCAGCTTGGACCAGTCTTTCGGAAACACCATATATTTT. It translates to CASSLDQSFGNTIYF.

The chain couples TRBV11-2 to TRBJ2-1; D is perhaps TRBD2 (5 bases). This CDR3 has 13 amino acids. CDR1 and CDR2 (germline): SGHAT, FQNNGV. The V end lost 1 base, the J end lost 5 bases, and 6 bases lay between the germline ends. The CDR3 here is CASSLGRHNEQFF. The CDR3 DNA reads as TGTGCCAGCAGCTTAGGGAGGCACAATGAGCAGTTCTTC.

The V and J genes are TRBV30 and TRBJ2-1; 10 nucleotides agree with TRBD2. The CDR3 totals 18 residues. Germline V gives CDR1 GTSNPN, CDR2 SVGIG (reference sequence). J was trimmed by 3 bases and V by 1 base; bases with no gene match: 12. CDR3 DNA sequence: TGTGCCTGGAGTGGGCTAGCGGGAGTGAGGGCAAACTACAATGAGCAGTTCTTC. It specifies CAWSGLAGVRANYNEQFF. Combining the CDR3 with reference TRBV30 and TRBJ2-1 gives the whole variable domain SQTIHQWPATLVQPVGSPLSLECTVEGTSNPNLYWYRQAAGRGLQLLFYSVGIGQISSEVPQNLSASRPQDRQFILSSKKLLLSDSGFYLCAWSGLAGVRANYNEQFFGPGTRLTVL.

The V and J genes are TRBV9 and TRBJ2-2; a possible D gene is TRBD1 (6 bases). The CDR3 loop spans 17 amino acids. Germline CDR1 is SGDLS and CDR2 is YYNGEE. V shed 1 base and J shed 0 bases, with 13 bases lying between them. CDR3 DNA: TGTGCCAGCAGCGTACCCCGGGACATCGCGAACACCGGGGAGCTGTTTTTT. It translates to CASSVPRDIANTGELFF.

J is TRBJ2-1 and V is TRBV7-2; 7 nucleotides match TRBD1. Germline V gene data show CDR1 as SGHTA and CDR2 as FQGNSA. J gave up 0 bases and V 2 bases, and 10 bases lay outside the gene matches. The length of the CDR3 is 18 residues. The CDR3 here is CASSLTRLAGGSYNEQFF. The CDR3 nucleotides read TGTGCCAGCAGCTTAACTCGTTTGGCAGGGGGCTCCTACAATGAGCAGTTCTTC.

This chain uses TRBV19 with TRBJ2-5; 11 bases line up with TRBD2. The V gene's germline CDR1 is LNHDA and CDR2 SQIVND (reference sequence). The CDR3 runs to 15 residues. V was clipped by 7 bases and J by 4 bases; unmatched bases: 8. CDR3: CASTVTSGIGETQYF. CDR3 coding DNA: TGTGCCAGTACTGTGACTAGCGGGATAGGAGAGACCCAGTACTTC.

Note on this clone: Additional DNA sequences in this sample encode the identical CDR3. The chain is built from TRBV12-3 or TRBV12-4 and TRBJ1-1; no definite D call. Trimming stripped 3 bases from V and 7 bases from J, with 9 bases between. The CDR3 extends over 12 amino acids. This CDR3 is CASSLAGREAFF. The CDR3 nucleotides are TGTGCCAGCAGTTTGGCAGGTCGTGAAGCTTTCTTT.

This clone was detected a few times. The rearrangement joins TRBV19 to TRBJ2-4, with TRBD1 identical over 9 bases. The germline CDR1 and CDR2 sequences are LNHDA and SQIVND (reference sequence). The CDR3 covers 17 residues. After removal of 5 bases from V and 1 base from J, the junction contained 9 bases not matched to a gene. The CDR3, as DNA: TGTGCCAGTAGTGCGCACAGGGGGCGCCTGGCCAAAAACATTCAGTACTTC. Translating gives CASSAHRGRLAKNIQYF.

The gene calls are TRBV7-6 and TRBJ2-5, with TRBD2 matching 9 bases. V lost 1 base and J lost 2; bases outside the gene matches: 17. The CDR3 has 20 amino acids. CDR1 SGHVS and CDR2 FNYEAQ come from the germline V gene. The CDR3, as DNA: TGTGCCAGCAGCTTAGTGGGGCCACCAGCGGGGGGAGAAAAACAAGAGACCCAGTACTTC. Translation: CASSLVGPPAGGEKQETQYF.

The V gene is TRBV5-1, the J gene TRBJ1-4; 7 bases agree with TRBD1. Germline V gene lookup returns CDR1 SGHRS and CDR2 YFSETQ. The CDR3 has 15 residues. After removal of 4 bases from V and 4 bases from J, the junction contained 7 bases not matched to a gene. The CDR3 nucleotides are TGCGCCAGCAGCGGACGGGGGACAGATAATGAAAAACTGTTTTTT. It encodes CASSGRGTDNEKLFF.

The CDR3 sequence is CASSLRQGAYNEQFF. The DNA for the CDR3 is TGTGCCAGCAGCTTAAGGCAGGGGGCCTACAATGAGCAGTTCTTC. The V and J genes are TRBV7-2 and TRBJ2-1, with 7 bases lining up with TRBD1. The CDR3 loop spans 15 amino acids. V lost 2 bases, J lost 2 bases, and 3 bases stayed unmatched. From germline, CDR1 is SGHTA and CDR2 FQGNSA.

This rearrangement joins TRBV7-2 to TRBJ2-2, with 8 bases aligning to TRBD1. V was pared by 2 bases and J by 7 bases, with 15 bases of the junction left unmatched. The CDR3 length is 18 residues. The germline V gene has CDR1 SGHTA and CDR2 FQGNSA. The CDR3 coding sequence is TGTGCCAGCAGCTTATTAGTAGGACAGGGAGGTTGGAACGGGGAGCTGTTTTTT. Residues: CASSLLVGQGGWNGELFF.

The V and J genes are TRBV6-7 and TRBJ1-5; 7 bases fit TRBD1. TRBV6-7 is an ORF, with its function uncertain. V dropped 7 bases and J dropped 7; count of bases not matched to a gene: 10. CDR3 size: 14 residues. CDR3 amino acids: CASTVTGYFQPQHF. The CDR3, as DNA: TGTGCCAGCACCGTGACAGGGTATTTCCAGCCCCAGCATTTT.

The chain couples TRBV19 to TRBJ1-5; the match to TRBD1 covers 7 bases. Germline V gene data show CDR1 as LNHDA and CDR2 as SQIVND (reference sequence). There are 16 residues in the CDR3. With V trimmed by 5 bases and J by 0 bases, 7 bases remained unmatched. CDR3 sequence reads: CASSLTGDRSNQPQHF. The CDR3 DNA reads TGTGCCAGTAGTCTCACAGGGGACCGTAGCAATCAGCCCCAGCATTTT. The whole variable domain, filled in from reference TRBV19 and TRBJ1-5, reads DGGITQSPKYLFRKEGQNVTLSCEQNLNHDAMYWYRQDPGQGLRLIYYSQIVNDFQKGDIAEGYSVSREKKESFPLTVTSAQKNPTAFYLCASSLTGDRSNQPQHFGDGTRLSIL.

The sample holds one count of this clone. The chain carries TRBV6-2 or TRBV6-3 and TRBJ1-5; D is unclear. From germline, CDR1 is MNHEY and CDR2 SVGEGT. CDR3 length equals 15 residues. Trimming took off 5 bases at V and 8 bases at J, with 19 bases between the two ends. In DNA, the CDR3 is TGTGCCAGCAGTCCCCTTCTTCTAAATCGGGAGCCCCAGCATTTT. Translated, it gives CASSPLLLNREPQHF.

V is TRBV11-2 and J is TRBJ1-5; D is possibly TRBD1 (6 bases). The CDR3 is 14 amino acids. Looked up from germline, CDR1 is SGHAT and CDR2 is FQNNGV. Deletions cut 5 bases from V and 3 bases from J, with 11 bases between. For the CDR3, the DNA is TGTGCCAGCAGCCTAACAGGGAACAATCAGCCCCAGCATTTT. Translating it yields CASSLTGNNQPQHF.

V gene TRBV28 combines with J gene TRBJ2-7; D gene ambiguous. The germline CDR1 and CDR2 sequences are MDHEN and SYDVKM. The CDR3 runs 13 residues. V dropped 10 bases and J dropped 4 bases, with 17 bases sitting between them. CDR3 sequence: CATLTLQSYEQYF. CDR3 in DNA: TGTGCCACCCTGACACTTCAATCGTACGAGCAGTACTTC. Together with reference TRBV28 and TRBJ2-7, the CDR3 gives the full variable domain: DVKVTQSSRYLVKRTGEKVFLECVQDMDHENMFWYRQDPGLGLRLIYFSYDVKMKEKGDIPEGYSVSREKKERFSLILESASTNQTSMYLCATLTLQSYEQYFGPGTRLTVT.

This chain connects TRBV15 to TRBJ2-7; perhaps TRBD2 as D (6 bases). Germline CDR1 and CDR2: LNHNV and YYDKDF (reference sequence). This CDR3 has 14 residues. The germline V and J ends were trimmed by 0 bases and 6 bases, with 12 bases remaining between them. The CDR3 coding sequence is TGTGCCACCAGCAGAGACTATGCGGGGAGCGAGCAGTACTTC. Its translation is CATSRDYAGSEQYF.